These T cell receptor beta chains were read from a single sample in a study of control samples from healthy donors and cancer patients. Measured with immunoSEQ multiplex PCR; TCRdb has only the in-frame clones, and not every one. The repertoire holds some 48,000 clones, with roughly 92% as singletons. The sequenced sample consisted of PBMCs. The receptors shown here come from a woman aged 50 to 65 with head and neck cancer. CDR3s leave out the opening cysteine and the closing phenylalanine or tryptophan. Not all rows give a size; the values are once, few, many and, for expanded clones, a class.

clone_size	v_call	cdr3_aa
NA	TRBV19	ASSIALDRGPYEQY
NA	TRBV2	ASSPRGLQETQY
NA	TRBV7-9	ASSLVGDRGHEQY
NA	TRBV24-1	ATSGSRMWSGRLHQETQY
NA	TRBV28	ASSPSDPYEQY
NA	TRBV7-2	ASSSAPGMGTEAF
NA	TRBV2	ASSSGTGPYEQY
NA	TRBV6-5	ASNIRESYEQY
NA	TRBV28	ASSLHAGYGTEAF
NA	TRBV11-2	ASSQGTGLSTEAF
NA	TRBV18	ASSSNRDEAF
NA	TRBV2	ASSLTGRGDTQY
NA	TRBV2	ASSEDRGEQY
NA	TRBV7-2	ASSLGGQGLHSPLH
NA	TRBV6-1	ASSELGQRNQPQH
NA	TRBV30	AWSWQAGGSPLH
NA	TRBV29-1	SASGGHYNEQF
NA	TRBV7-6	ASSLNFGDPREKVEAF
NA	TRBV11-3	ASSPGLARTDTQY
once	TRBV2	ASNGLGTSATNEKLF
NA	TRBV9	ASSVGTSGYYNEQF
NA	TRBV3-1/TRBV3-2	ASSQDRAWENTEAF
NA	TRBV3-1/TRBV3-2	ASSQDLRGGYNEQF
NA	TRBV12-3/TRBV12-4	ASSSGWGETQY
NA	TRBV11-2	ASSFDFTDTQY
NA	TRBV19	ASSLTGLGNIQY
NA	TRBV9	ASSETGSSEQY
NA	TRBV5-5	ASSLLEEGQPQH
NA	TRBV18	ASSPPNGQMNTEAF
NA	TRBV28	ASRGDRNNYGYT
NA	TRBV5-4	ASRTGLSKAF
NA	TRBV14	ASSKDLGFMNTEAF
NA	TRBV20-1	SARSEYEQY
NA	TRBV2	ASTSERGGTQY
NA	TRBV5-6	ASMDVQGANVLT
NA	TRBV5-6	ASSLSLADIQETQY
NA	TRBV3-1/TRBV3-2	ASSQGGPYGYT
NA	TRBV9	ASSLVGQNTGELF
NA	TRBV30	AWSEGGAGYEQY
NA	TRBV19	ASIMTGRSNQPQH
NA	TRBV24-1	ATSEFARAGELF
NA	TRBV5-1	ASSFLAGTQETQY
NA	TRBV24-1	ATSDTRAGGRGGETQY
NA	TRBV29-1	SVAGINYGYT